A single sample gave rise to the 14 T cell receptor beta chains below, sequenced in a study of lymphopenia after photon versus proton radiotherapy. Sequenced by immunoSEQ multiplex PCR; TCRdb stores in-frame clones only, minus some. Here the sample spans some 170,000 clones, less than 90% being singletons. Specimen: peripheral blood, collected from a patient treated with photon-based radiotherapy. The receptor set was obtained from a man aged 45-65 years with gastric cancer.

This chain uses TRBV4-1 with TRBJ2-6; D unclear. Germline V lookup: CDR1 MGHRA, CDR2 YSYEKL. The CDR3 runs to 17 residues. V lost 1 base and J lost 4, with 14 bases in between. The CDR3 DNA reads TGCGCCAGCAGCCAAGTCAAGATTGGGGTCGGGGCCAACGTCCTGACTTTC. Protein: CASSQVKIGVGANVLTF.

The chain has TRBV11-2 and TRBJ2-1; TRBD2 agrees at 7 bases. The CDR3 is made up of 14 amino acids. Trimming took 4 bases from V and 7 from J; bases not matched to a gene: 7. Germline CDR1 SGHAT, CDR2 FQNNGV. The CDR3 region is CASSSSGNRNEQFF. CDR3 coding DNA: TGTGCCAGCAGCTCGAGCGGGAATAGGAATGAGCAGTTCTTC.

For this clone: The same CDR3 also results from other DNA sequences found in this sample. The V call is TRBV20-1, the J call TRBJ2-7; D unclear. The V gene lost 1 base and the J gene lost 4 bases, with 5 bases spanning the gap. Looked up from germline, CDR1 is DFQATT and CDR2 is SNEGSKA (reference sequence). The CDR3 runs 11 residues. This CDR3 is CSARGPYEQYF. The CDR3 nucleotides are TGCAGTGCTAGAGGGCCTTACGAGCAGTACTTC.

This clone was seen once. CDR3 protein: CSVEDRVLETQYF. The CDR3, as DNA: TGCAGCGTTGAGGACAGGGTTCTAGAGACCCAGTACTTC. This chain links TRBV29-1 with TRBJ2-5; 8 bases map to TRBD1. The V and J ends lost 3 bases and 4 bases, in that order; junction bases with no gene match: 4. The CDR3 is made up of 13 amino acids. In germline, CDR1 is SQVTM, CDR2 ANQGSEA.

The chain links TRBV7-9 to TRBJ1-1; unclear D gene. CDR1 is SEHNR, CDR2 FQNEAQ, per germline (reference sequence). This CDR3 has 14 amino acids. The V gene lost 4 bases and the J gene lost 4 bases, with 13 bases spanning the gap. CDR3 amino acids: CASSSTFRGTEAFF. CDR3 bases: TGTGCCAGCAGCTCAACCTTCCGGGGCACTGAAGCTTTCTTT.

The CDR3 DNA is TGTGCCAGCAGCAAAGTCTCGGGAACCTACGAGCAGTACTTC. This translates into CASSKVSGTYEQYF. The chain has TRBV21-1 and TRBJ2-7; no check of the table's D call, TRBD2, against the DNA was made. TRBV21-1 is termed a pseudogene. This CDR3 has 14 residues.

This rearrangement joins TRBV18 to TRBJ2-6; D remains unclear. The CDR3 consists of 15 residues. V lost 4 bases and J lost 3, with 10 bases in between. Germline V CDR1 and CDR2: KGHSH, LQKENI. The CDR3 spells CASSRGIDGANVLTF. As DNA, the CDR3 is TGTGCCAGCTCACGGGGAATAGATGGGGCCAACGTCCTGACTTTC.

This chain uses TRBV10-3 with TRBJ2-1; 10 positions agree with TRBD1. From germline, CDR1 is ENHRY and CDR2 SYGVKD. The V and J ends lost 6 bases and 5 bases, in that order; junction bases with no gene match: 7. CDR3 length equals 15 residues. The CDR3 DNA follows: TGTGCCATCAGACCGACAGGGGGCGGGAACAATGAGCAGTTCTTC. Amino acids: CAIRPTGGGNNEQFF.

In DNA, the CDR3 is TGCGCCAGCAGCTTATACAGGGGAAGCGCCTACAATGAGCAGTTCTTC. Its translation: CASSLYRGSAYNEQFF. This chain uses TRBV5-1 with TRBJ2-1, with 7 bases matching TRBD1. The CDR3 extends over 16 amino acids. V shed 2 bases, J shed 2 bases, and the junction held 7 bases outside the gene matches. Looked up from germline, CDR1 is SGHRS and CDR2 is YFSETQ. The full variable domain, rest sourced from reference TRBV5-1 and TRBJ2-1, is KAGVTQTPRYLIKTRGQQVTLSCSPISGHRSVSWYQQTPGQGLQFLFEYFSETQRNKGNFPGRFSGRQFSNSRSEMNVSTLELGDSALYLCASSLYRGSAYNEQFFGPGTRLTVL.

The gene calls are TRBV5-1 and TRBJ2-5; 12 bases align to TRBD2. Trimming took 6 bases from V and 5 from J; bases not matched to a gene: 5. Germline loops: CDR1 SGHRS, CDR2 YFSETQ. The CDR3 is 14 amino acids. The CDR3 DNA sequence: TGCGCCAGCACGACTAGCGGGAGTGCGGAGACCCAGTACTTC. The encoded protein is CASTTSGSAETQYF.

CDR3 region: CASSLGSLNQPQHF. The CDR3 region has the DNA TGTGCCAGCAGCTTAGGGTCCCTCAATCAGCCCCAGCATTTT. V is TRBV7-6 and J is TRBJ1-5; D remains unclear. The CDR3 is made up of 14 amino acids. The V end lost 1 base, the J end lost 3 bases, and 7 bases lay between the germline ends. CDR1 and CDR2 from the germline V gene are SGHVS and FNYEAQ. Full variable domain (remainder filled in from reference TRBV7-6 and TRBJ1-5): GAGVSQSPRYKVTKRGQDVALRCDPISGHVSLYWYRQALGQGPEFLTYFNYEAQQDKSGLPNDRFSAERPEGSISTLTIQRTEQRDSAMYRCASSLGSLNQPQHFGDGTRLSIL.

J is TRBJ1-2 and V is TRBV4-3, with TRBD1 identical over 9 bases. Germline V gene lookup returns CDR1 LGHNA and CDR2 YSLEER. This CDR3 has 14 amino acids. J gave up 8 bases and V 3 bases, and 7 bases lay outside the gene matches. The CDR3 coding sequence is TGCGCCAGCAGCCACACCGACAGGGGGTACGGCTACACCTTC. Translated: CASSHTDRGYGYTF.

The chain couples TRBV7-2 to TRBJ2-7; 8 nucleotides line up with TRBD2. CDR3 length: 18 amino acids. CDR1 SGHTA and CDR2 FQGNSA come from the germline V gene. V lost 1 base to trimming and J lost 0 bases; unmatched junction nucleotides: 11. CDR3 protein: CASSLEVSGTSSSYEQYF. The CDR3, as DNA: TGTGCCAGCAGCTTAGAGGTTAGCGGGACTTCAAGCTCCTACGAGCAGTACTTC.

The chain links TRBV6-5 to TRBJ1-5; 11 bases are a match to TRBD1. Germline CDR1 reads MNHEY; CDR2 reads SVGAGI. Trimming cost V 4 bases and J 7 bases; bases outside gene matches: 6. The CDR3 covers 15 residues. DNA of the CDR3: TGTGCCAGCAGTTCCACCGGGACAGGGGGACAGCCCCAGCATTTT. This codes for CASSSTGTGGQPQHF.